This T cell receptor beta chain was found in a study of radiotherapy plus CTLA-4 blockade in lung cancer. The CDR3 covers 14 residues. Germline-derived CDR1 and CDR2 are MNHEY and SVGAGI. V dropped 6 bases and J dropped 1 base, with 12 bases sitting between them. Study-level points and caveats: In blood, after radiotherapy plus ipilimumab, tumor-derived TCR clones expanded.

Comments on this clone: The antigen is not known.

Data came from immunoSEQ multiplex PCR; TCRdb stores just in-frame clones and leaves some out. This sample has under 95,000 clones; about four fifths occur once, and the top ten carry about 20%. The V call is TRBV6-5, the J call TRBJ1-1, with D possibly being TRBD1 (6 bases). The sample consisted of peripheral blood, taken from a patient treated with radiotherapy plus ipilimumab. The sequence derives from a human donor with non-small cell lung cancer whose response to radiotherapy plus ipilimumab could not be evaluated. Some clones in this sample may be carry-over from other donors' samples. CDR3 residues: CASRPPQGNTEAFF. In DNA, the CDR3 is TGTGCCAGCAGACCTCCACAGGGGAACACTGAAGCTTTCTTT.